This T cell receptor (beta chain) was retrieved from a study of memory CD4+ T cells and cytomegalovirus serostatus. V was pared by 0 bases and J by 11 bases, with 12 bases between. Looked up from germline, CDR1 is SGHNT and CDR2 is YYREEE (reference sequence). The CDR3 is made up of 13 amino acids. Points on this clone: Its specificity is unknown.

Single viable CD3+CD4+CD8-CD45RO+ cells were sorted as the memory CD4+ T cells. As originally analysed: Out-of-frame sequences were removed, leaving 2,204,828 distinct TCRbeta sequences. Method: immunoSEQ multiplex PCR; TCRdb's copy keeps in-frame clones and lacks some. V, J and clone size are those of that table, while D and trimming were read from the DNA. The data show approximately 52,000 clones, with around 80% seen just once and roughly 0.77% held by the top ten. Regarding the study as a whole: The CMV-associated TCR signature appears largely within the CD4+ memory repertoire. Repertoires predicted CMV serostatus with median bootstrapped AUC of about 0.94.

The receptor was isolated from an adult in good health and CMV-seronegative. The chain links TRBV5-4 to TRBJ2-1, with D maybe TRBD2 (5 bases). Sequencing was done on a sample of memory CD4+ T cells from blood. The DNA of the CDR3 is TGTGCCAGCAGCTTGGTCGGAGCGGCTAAGCAGTTCTTC. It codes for CASSLVGAAKQFF.